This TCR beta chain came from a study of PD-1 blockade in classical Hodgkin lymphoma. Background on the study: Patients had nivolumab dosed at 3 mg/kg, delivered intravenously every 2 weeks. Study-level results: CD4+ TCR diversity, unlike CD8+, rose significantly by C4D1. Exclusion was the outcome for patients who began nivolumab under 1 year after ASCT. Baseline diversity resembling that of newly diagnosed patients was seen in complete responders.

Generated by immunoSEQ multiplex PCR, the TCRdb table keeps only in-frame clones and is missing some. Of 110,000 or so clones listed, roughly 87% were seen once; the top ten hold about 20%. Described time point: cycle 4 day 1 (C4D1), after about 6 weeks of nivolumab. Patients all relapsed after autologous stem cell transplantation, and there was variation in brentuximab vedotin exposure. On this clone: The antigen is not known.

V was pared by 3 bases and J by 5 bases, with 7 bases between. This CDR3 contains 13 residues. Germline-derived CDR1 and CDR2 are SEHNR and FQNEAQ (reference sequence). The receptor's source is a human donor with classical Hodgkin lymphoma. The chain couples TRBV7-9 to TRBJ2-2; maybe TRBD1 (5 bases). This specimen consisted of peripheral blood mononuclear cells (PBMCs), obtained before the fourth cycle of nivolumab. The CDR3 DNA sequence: TGTGCCAGCAGCTTTCAGGGAACCGGGGAGCTGTTTTTT. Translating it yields CASSFQGTGELFF.